The clone carrying this T cell receptor beta chain has just a few counts. Its antigen is unknown. This sample is drawn from a study of beta chain features in type 1 diabetes. The length of the CDR3 is 16 residues. After removal of 5 bases from V and 5 bases from J, the junction contained 7 bases not matched to a gene. CDR1 is SGHTA and CDR2 is FQGNSA in the germline V gene. Expressed TCRB transcripts were sequenced, since all the RNA that had been isolated was reverse transcribed. Using immunoSEQ multiplex PCR, the repertoire was profiled, and TCRdb retains in-frame clones only, with some absent. The sample lists fewer than 400,000 clones; 9.3% were seen once. Study-wide results and caveats: Significant though moderate, a shortening of TCRB CDR3s appeared in all four CD4+ subsets of Type 1 diabetes patients.

Sequenced input: central memory CD4+ T cells from blood. The TCR was taken from a man in his thirties or forties with type 1 diabetes. The rearrangement links TRBV7-2 to TRBJ2-5, with 14 bases fitting TRBD2. The CDR3 DNA follows: TGTGCCAGCAGCCTGACTAGCGGGGGGGCTTGGGAGACCCAGTACTTC. This codes for CASSLTSGGAWETQYF.